These T cell receptor beta chains were read from a single sample in a study of beta chain features in type 1 diabetes. Profiled with immunoSEQ multiplex PCR; TCRdb holds only in-frame clones, not every one. This repertoire shows 230,000 or so clones, 16% found once; its top ten account for about 0.078%. The sample was naive CD4+ T cells from blood. Source of these receptors: a man aged 25 to 45 with type 1 diabetes. CDR3s include the opening cysteine and the closing phenylalanine or tryptophan. Each record gives: V gene, D gene, CDR3 length, J gene, clone size, CDR3 protein, CDR3 DNA. D genes are given only for firm matches. Clone size appears in some rows only: once, few, many, or a class for an expanded clone.

V gene: TRBV4-1; D gene: .; CDR3 length: 13; J gene: TRBJ2-5; clone size: few; CDR3 protein: CASSLDYQETQYF; CDR3 DNA: TGCGCCAGCAGCCTGGACTACCAAGAGACCCAGTACTTC
V gene: TRBV14; D gene: .; CDR3 length: 16; J gene: TRBJ2-1; clone size: few; CDR3 protein: CASRYSRRSSYNEQFF; CDR3 DNA: TGTGCCAGCAGATATTCTCGCCGTAGCTCCTACAATGAGCAGTTCTTC
V gene: TRBV30; D gene: .; CDR3 length: 13; J gene: TRBJ1-1; clone size: .; CDR3 protein: CAWSPTPNTEAFF; CDR3 DNA: TGTGCCTGGAGTCCAACTCCGAACACTGAAGCTTTCTTT
V gene: TRBV27; D gene: .; CDR3 length: 13; J gene: TRBJ2-1; clone size: once; CDR3 protein: CASSLGRNNEQFF; CDR3 DNA: TGTGCCAGCAGTTTAGGACGTAATAATGAGCAGTTCTTC
V gene: TRBV4-2; D gene: TRBD1; CDR3 length: 13; J gene: TRBJ2-1; clone size: .; CDR3 protein: CASSINRGNEQFF; CDR3 DNA: TGTGCCAGCAGCATCAACAGGGGTAATGAGCAGTTCTTC
V gene: TRBV30; D gene: .; CDR3 length: 14; J gene: TRBJ2-2; clone size: .; CDR3 protein: CAWSATRYTGELFF; CDR3 DNA: TGTGCCTGGAGTGCGACGCGGTACACCGGGGAGCTGTTTTTT
V gene: TRBV21-1; D gene: .; CDR3 length: 15; J gene: TRBJ2-7; clone size: .; CDR3 protein: CASSKGEWTTNEQYF; CDR3 DNA: TGTGCCAGCAGCAAAGGGGAGTGGACCACCAACGAGCAGTACTTC
V gene: TRBV7-2; D gene: TRBD1; CDR3 length: 16; J gene: TRBJ2-5; clone size: few; CDR3 protein: CASSLASGTAQETQYF; CDR3 DNA: TGTGCCAGCAGCTTAGCCTCCGGGACAGCACAAGAGACCCAGTACTTC
V gene: TRBV14; D gene: TRBD2; CDR3 length: 12; J gene: TRBJ2-1; clone size: .; CDR3 protein: CASGLADNEQFF; CDR3 DNA: TGTGCCAGCGGACTAGCGGACAATGAGCAGTTCTTC
V gene: TRBV30; D gene: .; CDR3 length: 14; J gene: TRBJ1-5; clone size: few; CDR3 protein: CAWTPGLGNQPQHF; CDR3 DNA: TGTGCCTGGACCCCTGGGTTAGGCAATCAGCCCCAGCATTTT
V gene: TRBV10-3; D gene: TRBD1; CDR3 length: 14; J gene: TRBJ2-5; clone size: few; CDR3 protein: CAIRGQYGWETQYF; CDR3 DNA: TGTGCCATCCGGGGACAGTACGGGTGGGAGACCCAGTACTTC
V gene: TRBV5-1; D gene: .; CDR3 length: 12; J gene: TRBJ2-5; clone size: .; CDR3 protein: CASFKDGMTQYF; CDR3 DNA: TGCGCCAGCTTTAAGGACGGGATGACCCAGTACTTC
V gene: TRBV13; D gene: .; CDR3 length: 14; J gene: TRBJ1-5; clone size: .; CDR3 protein: CASSFSRSNQPQHF; CDR3 DNA: TGTGCCAGCAGCTTTAGTAGGAGCAATCAGCCCCAGCATTTT
V gene: TRBV7-9; D gene: .; CDR3 length: 15; J gene: TRBJ2-2; clone size: .; CDR3 protein: CASSLQGTNTGELFF; CDR3 DNA: TGTGCCAGCAGCTTGCAGGGAACGAACACCGGGGAGCTGTTTTTT
V gene: TRBV9; D gene: .; CDR3 length: 13; J gene: TRBJ2-6; clone size: .; CDR3 protein: CASSVSGANVLTF; CDR3 DNA: TGTGCCAGCAGCGTCTCTGGGGCCAACGTCCTGACTTTC
V gene: TRBV11-3; D gene: TRBD2; CDR3 length: 17; J gene: TRBJ2-3; clone size: few; CDR3 protein: CASSLGSSSGTGDTQYF; CDR3 DNA: TGTGCCAGCAGCTTAGGGTCGTCTAGCGGGACTGGAGATACGCAGTATTTT
V gene: TRBV20-1; D gene: .; CDR3 length: 10; J gene: TRBJ2-1; clone size: few; CDR3 protein: CSATEREQFF; CDR3 DNA: TGCAGTGCTACCGAGAGGGAGCAGTTCTTC
V gene: TRBV7-9; D gene: .; CDR3 length: 14; J gene: TRBJ2-7; clone size: .; CDR3 protein: CASSLDSGFQEQYF; CDR3 DNA: TGTGCCAGCAGCTTAGACTCCGGGTTTCAAGAGCAGTACTTC
V gene: TRBV28; D gene: TRBD2; CDR3 length: 17; J gene: TRBJ2-1; clone size: .; CDR3 protein: CASSSTRTSGSYNEQFF; CDR3 DNA: TGTGCCAGCAGTTCAACTCGGACTAGCGGCTCCTACAATGAGCAGTTCTTC
V gene: TRBV29-1; D gene: TRBD1; CDR3 length: 12; J gene: TRBJ1-5; clone size: few; CDR3 protein: CSAGQGNQPQHF; CDR3 DNA: TGCAGCGCCGGACAGGGCAATCAGCCCCAGCATTTT
V gene: TRBV29-1; D gene: .; CDR3 length: 11; J gene: TRBJ1-3; clone size: .; CDR3 protein: CSVDRGNTIYF; CDR3 DNA: TGCAGCGTTGACAGGGGAAACACCATATATTTT
V gene: TRBV28; D gene: .; CDR3 length: 17; J gene: TRBJ2-1; clone size: few; CDR3 protein: CASTSMGGAGTYNEQFF; CDR3 DNA: TGTGCCAGCACCTCTATGGGGGGGGCCGGAACCTACAATGAGCAGTTCTTC
V gene: TRBV18; D gene: .; CDR3 length: 15; J gene: TRBJ1-1; clone size: .; CDR3 protein: CASSPLGRENTEAFF; CDR3 DNA: TGTGCCAGCTCACCACTGGGCAGAGAAAACACTGAAGCTTTCTTT
V gene: TRBV29-1; D gene: TRBD1; CDR3 length: 15; J gene: TRBJ2-3; clone size: few; CDR3 protein: CSVRLNRGDTDTQYF; CDR3 DNA: TGCAGCGTTCGCCTGAACAGGGGGGACACAGATACGCAGTATTTT
V gene: TRBV2; D gene: .; CDR3 length: 14; J gene: TRBJ2-7; clone size: few; CDR3 protein: CASRFRDISYEQYF; CDR3 DNA: TGTGCCAGCCGCTTTCGGGACATTTCCTACGAGCAGTACTTC
V gene: TRBV29-1; D gene: .; CDR3 length: 13; J gene: TRBJ1-1; clone size: few; CDR3 protein: CSVVRTLNTEAFF; CDR3 DNA: TGCAGCGTTGTGCGGACATTGAACACTGAAGCTTTCTTT
V gene: TRBV14; D gene: TRBD2; CDR3 length: 15; J gene: TRBJ2-1; clone size: few; CDR3 protein: CASSPWGTRPDGRFF; CDR3 DNA: TGTGCCAGCAGCCCCTGGGGGACTAGACCCGACGGTCGGTTCTTC
V gene: TRBV14; D gene: .; CDR3 length: 15; J gene: TRBJ2-2; clone size: .; CDR3 protein: CASSWTDSYTGELFF; CDR3 DNA: TGTGCCAGCAGCTGGACGGACAGCTACACCGGGGAGCTGTTTTTT
V gene: TRBV7-2; D gene: TRBD1; CDR3 length: 15; J gene: TRBJ2-7; clone size: .; CDR3 protein: CASSPLGQGNYEQYF; CDR3 DNA: TGTGCCAGCAGCCCTCTGGGACAGGGAAATTACGAGCAGTACTTC
V gene: TRBV18; D gene: TRBD2; CDR3 length: 16; J gene: TRBJ2-1; clone size: .; CDR3 protein: CASSPRLAGGLNEQFF; CDR3 DNA: TGTGCCAGCTCACCACGACTAGCGGGAGGGCTGAATGAGCAGTTCTTC
V gene: TRBV29-1; D gene: TRBD1; CDR3 length: 14; J gene: TRBJ2-3; clone size: few; CDR3 protein: CSATGGQGAQGQYF; CDR3 DNA: TGCAGCGCTACTGGGGGACAGGGGGCGCAAGGGCAGTATTTT
V gene: TRBV30; D gene: .; CDR3 length: 17; J gene: TRBJ1-4; clone size: .; CDR3 protein: CAWSVQPRAGTNEKLFF; CDR3 DNA: TGTGCCTGGAGTGTACAGCCAAGGGCTGGAACTAATGAAAAACTGTTTTTT
V gene: TRBV29-1; D gene: TRBD2; CDR3 length: 16; J gene: TRBJ2-3; clone size: few; CDR3 protein: CSARTSGSREADTQYF; CDR3 DNA: TGCAGCGCTAGGACTAGCGGGAGTAGGGAAGCAGATACGCAGTATTTT
V gene: TRBV29-1; D gene: .; CDR3 length: 11; J gene: TRBJ1-4; clone size: .; CDR3 protein: CSVEWAEKLFF; CDR3 DNA: TGCAGCGTTGAATGGGCTGAAAAACTGTTTTTT
V gene: TRBV29-1; D gene: .; CDR3 length: 13; J gene: TRBJ2-5; clone size: few; CDR3 protein: CSVVGYGGETQYF; CDR3 DNA: TGCAGCGTTGTTGGGTACGGAGGGGAGACCCAGTACTTC
V gene: TRBV7-2; D gene: TRBD2; CDR3 length: 15; J gene: TRBJ2-3; clone size: few; CDR3 protein: CASSLDGLAGDTQYF; CDR3 DNA: TGTGCCAGCAGCTTAGATGGACTAGCGGGAGATACGCAGTATTTT
V gene: TRBV4-1; D gene: .; CDR3 length: 12; J gene: TRBJ1-4; clone size: few; CDR3 protein: CASSQDPTKLFF; CDR3 DNA: TGCGCCAGCAGCCAAGACCCGACAAAACTGTTTTTT
V gene: TRBV7-2; D gene: .; CDR3 length: 15; J gene: TRBJ1-1; clone size: .; CDR3 protein: CASSLARGINTEAFF; CDR3 DNA: TGTGCCAGCAGCTTAGCGCGGGGGATTAACACTGAAGCTTTCTTT
V gene: TRBV27; D gene: TRBD1; CDR3 length: 15; J gene: TRBJ1-2; clone size: few; CDR3 protein: CASSPRQGGNYGYTF; CDR3 DNA: TGTGCCAGCAGTCCACGACAGGGAGGGAACTATGGCTACACCTTC
V gene: TRBV9; D gene: .; CDR3 length: 12; J gene: TRBJ1-1; clone size: .; CDR3 protein: CASSADNREAFF; CDR3 DNA: TGTGCCAGCAGCGCTGACAATCGAGAAGCTTTCTTT
V gene: TRBV2; D gene: .; CDR3 length: 13; J gene: TRBJ2-3; clone size: .; CDR3 protein: CASSDTSTDTQYF; CDR3 DNA: TGTGCCAGCAGTGACACTAGCACTGATACGCAGTATTTT
V gene: TRBV2; D gene: TRBD1; CDR3 length: 14; J gene: TRBJ2-5; clone size: .; CDR3 protein: CASSGETGRETQYF; CDR3 DNA: TGTGCCAGCAGTGGGGAGACAGGGCGGGAGACCCAGTACTTC
V gene: TRBV29-1; D gene: .; CDR3 length: 15; J gene: TRBJ1-5; clone size: .; CDR3 protein: CSVVVSGGVNQPQHF; CDR3 DNA: TGCAGCGTTGTGGTTTCGGGGGGTGTAAATCAGCCCCAGCATTTT